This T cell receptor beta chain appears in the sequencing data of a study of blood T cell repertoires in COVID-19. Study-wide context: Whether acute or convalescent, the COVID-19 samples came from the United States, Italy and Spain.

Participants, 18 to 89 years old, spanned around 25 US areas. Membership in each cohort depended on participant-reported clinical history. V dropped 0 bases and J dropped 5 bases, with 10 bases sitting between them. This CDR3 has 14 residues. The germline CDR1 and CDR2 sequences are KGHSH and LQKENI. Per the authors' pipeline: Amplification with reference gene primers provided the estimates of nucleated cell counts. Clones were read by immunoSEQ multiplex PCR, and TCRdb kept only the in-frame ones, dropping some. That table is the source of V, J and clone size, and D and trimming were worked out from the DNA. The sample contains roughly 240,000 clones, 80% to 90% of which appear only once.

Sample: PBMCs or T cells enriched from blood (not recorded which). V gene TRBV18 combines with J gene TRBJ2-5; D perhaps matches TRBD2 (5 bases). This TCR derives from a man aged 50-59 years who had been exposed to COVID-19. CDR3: CASSPPVRVETQYF. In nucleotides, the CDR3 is TGTGCCAGCTCACCACCAGTGAGGGTTGAGACCCAGTACTTC.